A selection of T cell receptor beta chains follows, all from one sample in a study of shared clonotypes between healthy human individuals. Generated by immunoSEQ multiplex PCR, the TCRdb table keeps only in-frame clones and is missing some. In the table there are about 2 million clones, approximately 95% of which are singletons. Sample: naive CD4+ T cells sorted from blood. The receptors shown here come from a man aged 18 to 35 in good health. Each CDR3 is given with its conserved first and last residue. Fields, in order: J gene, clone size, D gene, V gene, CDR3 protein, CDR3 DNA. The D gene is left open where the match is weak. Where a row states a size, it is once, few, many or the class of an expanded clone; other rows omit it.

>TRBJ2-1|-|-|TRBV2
CASRKGGEQFF
TGTGCCAGCAGGAAGGGGGGTGAGCAGTTCTTC
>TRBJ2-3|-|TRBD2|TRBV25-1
CASSGTSGRTADTQYF
TGTGCCAGCAGTGGGACTAGCGGGAGGACGGCAGATACGCAGTATTTT
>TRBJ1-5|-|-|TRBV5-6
CASSLGRNNQPQHF
TGTGCCAGCAGCCTGGGACGGAACAATCAGCCCCAGCATTTT
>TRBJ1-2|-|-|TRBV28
CASSNRAGYTF
TGTGCCAGCAGTAACAGGGCTGGCTACACCTTC
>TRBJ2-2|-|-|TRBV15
CATSSDRSKNTGELFF
TGTGCCACCAGCAGTGACCGTAGTAAAAACACCGGGGAGCTGTTTTTT
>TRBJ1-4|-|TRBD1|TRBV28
CASREGTANEKLFF
TGTGCCAGCCGGGAAGGGACAGCGAATGAAAAACTGTTTTTT
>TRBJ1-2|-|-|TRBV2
CASTSKGGGYTF
TGTGCCAGCACGAGCAAGGGTGGCGGCTACACCTTC
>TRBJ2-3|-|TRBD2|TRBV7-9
CASSRSGSTDTQYF
TGTGCCAGCAGCCGTAGCGGGAGCACAGATACGCAGTATTTT
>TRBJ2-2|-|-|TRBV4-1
CASSQADRNTGELFF
TGCGCCAGCAGCCAAGCGGATAGGAACACCGGGGAGCTGTTTTTT
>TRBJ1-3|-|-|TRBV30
CAWSVNRASGNTIYF
TGTGCCTGGAGTGTAAATCGGGCTTCTGGAAACACCATATATTTT
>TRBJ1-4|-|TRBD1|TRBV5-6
CASSQGGTPTNEKLFF
TGTGCCAGCAGCCAGGGGGGTACCCCAACTAATGAAAAACTGTTTTTT
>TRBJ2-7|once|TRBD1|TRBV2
CASSEGDRAPYEQYF
TGTGCCAGCAGTGAAGGGGACAGGGCCCCCTACGAGCAGTACTTC
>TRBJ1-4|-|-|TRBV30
CAWSREDEKLFF
TGTGCCTGGAGCAGGGAGGATGAAAAACTGTTTTTT
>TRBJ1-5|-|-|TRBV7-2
CASSLEDTWVGQPQHF
TGTGCCAGCAGCTTAGAGGATACGTGGGTGGGTCAGCCCCAGCATTTT
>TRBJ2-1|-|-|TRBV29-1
CSVVLGVPYNEQFF
TGCAGCGTTGTGTTGGGAGTCCCATACAATGAGCAGTTCTTC
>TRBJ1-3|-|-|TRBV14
CASSQFAGSSGNTIYF
TGTGCCAGCAGCCAGTTTGCAGGGAGCTCTGGAAACACCATATATTTT
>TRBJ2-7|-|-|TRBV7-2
CASSLLVSYEQYF
TGTGCCAGCAGCTTACTCGTTAGCTACGAGCAGTACTTC
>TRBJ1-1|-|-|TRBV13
CASSPGRAGTEAFF
TGTGCCAGCAGCCCGGGCAGGGCAGGCACTGAAGCTTTCTTT
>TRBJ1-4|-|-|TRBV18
CASSLPNGATNEKLFF
TGTGCCAGCTCACTCCCTAACGGGGCTACTAATGAAAAACTGTTTTTT
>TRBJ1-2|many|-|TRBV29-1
CSAEDRIYGYTF
TGCAGCGCAGAAGACAGGATCTATGGCTACACCTTC
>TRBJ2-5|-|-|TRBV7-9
CASSLGGQGTQYF
TGTGCCAGCAGCCTGGGGGGTCAGGGGACCCAGTACTTC
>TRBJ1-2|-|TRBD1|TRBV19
CASSDRGSNGYTF
TGTGCCAGTAGTGACAGGGGTTCCAATGGCTACACCTTC
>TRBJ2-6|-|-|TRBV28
CASSLVGGANVLTF
TGTGCCAGCAGTTTAGTAGGGGGGGCCAACGTCCTGACTTTC
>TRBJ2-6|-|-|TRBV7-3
CASSLNSGANVLTF
TGTGCCAGCAGCCTCAACTCTGGGGCCAACGTCCTGACTTTC
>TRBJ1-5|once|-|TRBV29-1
CSVPLGTDQPQHF
TGCAGCGTACCCTTAGGGACCGATCAGCCCCAGCATTTT
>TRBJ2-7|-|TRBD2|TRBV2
CATAGTSGYEQYF
TGTGCCACCGCCGGGACTAGCGGCTACGAGCAGTACTTC
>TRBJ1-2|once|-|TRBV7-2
CASSLDPGPGGYTF
TGTGCCAGCAGCTTAGACCCGGGACCGGGGGGCTACACCTTC
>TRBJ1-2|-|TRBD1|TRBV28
CASSLADRGGSYGYTF
TGTGCCAGCAGCCTAGCCGACAGGGGCGGATCCTATGGCTACACCTTC
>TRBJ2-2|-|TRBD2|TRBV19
CASSIRNSGRSMGGELFF
TGTGCCAGTAGTATAAGGAATAGCGGGAGAAGCATGGGCGGGGAGCTGTTTTTT
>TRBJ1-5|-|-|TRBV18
CASSPGNGGNQPQHF
TGTGCCAGCTCACCGGGGAATGGGGGAAATCAGCCCCAGCATTTT
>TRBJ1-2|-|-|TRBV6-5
CASSPNGAGGYTF
TGTGCCAGCAGTCCCAACGGGGCCGGCGGCTACACCTTC
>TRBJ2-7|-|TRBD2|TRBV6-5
CASRQLAAGHEQYF
TGTGCCAGCAGGCAACTAGCGGCCGGCCACGAGCAGTACTTC
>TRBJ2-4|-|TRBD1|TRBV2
CASSGGQGAENIQYF
TGTGCCAGCAGTGGAGGGCAGGGGGCCGAAAACATTCAGTACTTC
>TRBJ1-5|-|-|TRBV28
CASGRGNQPQHF
TGTGCCAGCGGACGGGGTAATCAGCCCCAGCATTTT
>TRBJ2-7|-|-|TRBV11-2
CASNHLQGAGNEQYF
TGTGCCAGCAACCATCTACAGGGAGCGGGGAACGAGCAGTACTTC
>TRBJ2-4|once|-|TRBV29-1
CSVTDQDIQYF
TGCAGCGTTACTGACCAGGACATTCAGTACTTC
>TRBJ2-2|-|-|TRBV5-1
CASSSTTNTGELFF
TGCGCCAGCAGCTCTACAACGAACACCGGGGAGCTGTTTTTT
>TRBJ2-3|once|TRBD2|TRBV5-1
CASSSGLAGGPPTDTQYF
TGCGCCAGCAGCTCGGGACTAGCGGGGGGACCCCCCACAGATACGCAGTATTTT
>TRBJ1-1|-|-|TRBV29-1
CSVENPRMNTEAFF
TGCAGCGTTGAAAATCCCAGGATGAACACTGAAGCTTTCTTT
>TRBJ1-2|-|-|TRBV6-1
CASSLGHLYGYTF
TGTGCCAGCAGCCTTGGACACCTCTATGGCTACACCTTC
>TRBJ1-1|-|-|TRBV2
CASSVGGAEAFF
TGTGCCAGCAGCGTGGGGGGGGCTGAAGCTTTCTTT
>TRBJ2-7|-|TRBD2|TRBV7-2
CASSAGSGGPLYEQYF
TGTGCCAGCAGCGCTGGGAGCGGGGGACCCCTCTACGAGCAGTACTTC
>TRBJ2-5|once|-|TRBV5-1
CASSLKAGAEETQYF
TGCGCCAGCAGCCTGAAAGCCGGGGCGGAAGAGACCCAGTACTTC
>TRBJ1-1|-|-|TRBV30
CACYSTKAFF
TGTGCCTGTTATAGCACTAAAGCTTTCTTT
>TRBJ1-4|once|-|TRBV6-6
CASSYALNEKLFF
TGTGCCAGCAGTTACGCCCTAAATGAAAAACTGTTTTTT
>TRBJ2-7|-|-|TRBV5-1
CATSRGGATPYEQYF
TGCGCCACCTCCCGTGGGGGGGCCACTCCCTACGAGCAGTACTTC